Presented here are 21 T cell receptor beta chains from one specimen sequenced in a study of blood T cell repertoires in COVID-19. Produced via immunoSEQ multiplex PCR; TCRdb's table is partial and in-frame only. This sample has hundreds of thousands of clones, with roughly 87% found just once. Sequencing was done on a sample of peripheral blood. The receptors shown here come from a human donor in a cohort sampled during active COVID-19.

V gene TRBV7-2 combines with J gene TRBJ2-5, with 11 nucleotides matching TRBD2. The end of the DNA is better explained by TRBJ2-7, so the J call may be wrong. CDR1 SGHTA and CDR2 FQGNSA come from the germline V gene. This CDR3 contains 16 residues. CDR3 coding DNA: TGTGCCAGCAGCTTAGCCGGGGTAGCGGGAGGGTACGAGCAGTACTTC. Translating it yields CASSLAGVAGGYEQYF.

The rearrangement uses TRBV6-2 or TRBV6-3 and TRBJ2-1, with no clear D. The V gene lost 4 bases and the J gene lost 4 bases, with 5 bases spanning the gap. This CDR3 has 12 amino acids. Per germline, CDR1 MNHEY and CDR2 SVGEGT. The DNA for the CDR3 is TGTGCCAGCAGTTTAGAGTACAATGAGCAGTTCTTC. This gives the protein CASSLEYNEQFF.

The chain employs TRBV6-2 or TRBV6-3 and TRBJ2-1; D perhaps matches TRBD1 (5 bases). The CDR3 runs 16 residues. Germline V gene data show CDR1 as MNHEY and CDR2 as SVGEGT. The V end was cut by 2 bases, the J end by 4 bases, with 15 bases between. CDR3 nucleotides: TGTGCCAGCAGTTACCCCAGGGCAGGGTCTTACAATGAGCAGTTCTTC. This encodes CASSYPRAGSYNEQFF.

This clone showed up just a few times. The V gene is TRBV6-5, the J gene TRBJ1-1, with 11 bases that match TRBD1. The germline V gene encodes CDR1 MNHEY and CDR2 SVGAGI. V lost 6 bases, J lost 0 bases, and 3 bases stayed unmatched. The CDR3 has 15 amino acids. The CDR3 sequence is CASRRTGGLNTEAFF. CDR3 DNA sequence: TGTGCCAGCAGACGGACAGGGGGCCTGAACACTGAAGCTTTCTTT.

This clone appeared a single time. The chain joins TRBV19 to TRBJ2-7, with 11 nucleotides matching TRBD1. This CDR3 contains 14 residues. With 6 bases clipped from V and 6 bases from J, the junction kept 7 bases outside the gene matches. Germline CDR1 LNHDA, CDR2 SQIVND (reference sequence). The CDR3 DNA reads TGTGCCAGTAGCCTTGGACAGGGGGCGGGCGAGCAGTACTTC. This encodes CASSLGQGAGEQYF.

The rearrangement joins TRBV28 to TRBJ1-1; 8 nucleotides line up with TRBD1. This CDR3 spans 12 amino acids. V was clipped by 5 bases and J by 11 bases; unmatched bases: 7. Per germline, CDR1 MDHEN and CDR2 SYDVKM. The CDR3 sequence: CASSPTWTGAFF. The CDR3, as DNA: TGTGCCAGCAGTCCCACCTGGACAGGGGCTTTCTTT.

The chain is built from TRBV19 and TRBJ2-7; 8 positions match TRBD2. The CDR3 spans 21 residues. V shed 1 base, J shed 2 bases, and the junction held 22 bases outside the gene matches. The germline CDR1 and CDR2 sequences are LNHDA and SQIVND (reference sequence). CDR3 region: CASSIGVETGGLARGAYEQYF. The CDR3 nucleotides are TGTGCCAGTAGTATAGGAGTGGAGACAGGAGGACTAGCAAGAGGTGCCTACGAGCAGTACTTC. Full variable domain (remainder filled in from reference TRBV19 and TRBJ2-7): DGGITQSPKYLFRKEGQNVTLSCEQNLNHDAMYWYRQDPGQGLRLIYYSQIVNDFQKGDIAEGYSVSREKKESFPLTVTSAQKNPTAFYLCASSIGVETGGLARGAYEQYFGPGTRLTVT.

The CDR3 DNA reads TGTGCCAGCACACCTGCGGGGGGGCAGGAGCTGTTTTTT. Encoded protein: CASTPAGGQELFF. V and J are TRBV5-6 and TRBJ2-2; 9 bases fit TRBD2. The CDR3 loop spans 13 amino acids. Germline assignment: CDR1 SGHDT and CDR2 YYEEEE. After removal of 6 bases from V and 10 bases from J, the junction contained 7 bases not matched to a gene.

The rearrangement joins TRBV24-1 to TRBJ2-6; TRBD1 matches at 7 bases. Germline V gene data show CDR1 as KGHDR and CDR2 as SFDVKD. The junction had 8 bases not matched to a gene; V was cut back by 9 bases and J by 4 bases. This CDR3 has 15 amino acids. This CDR3 is CATSSTGVGANVLTF. The CDR3 nucleotides read TGTGCCACCTCCTCAACAGGGGTAGGGGCCAACGTCCTGACTTTC.

This clone was recorded a few times. The rearrangement uses TRBV28 and TRBJ1-1, with D uncertain. This CDR3 is 14 amino acids long. Germline CDR1 and CDR2: MDHEN and SYDVKM. Trimming took 3 bases from V and 1 from J, leaving 9 bases between them. CDR3 in amino acids: CASSFGVRNTEAFF. CDR3 nucleotide sequence: TGTGCCAGCAGTTTCGGGGTCCGGAACACTGAAGCTTTCTTT.

V gene TRBV12-3 or TRBV12-4 combines with J gene TRBJ2-3, with a possible D match to TRBD2 (6 bases). The CDR3 runs to 13 residues. V shed 7 bases and J shed 2 bases, with 10 bases lying between them. CDR3 protein: CASTRDSTDTQYF. CDR3 bases: TGTGCCAGCACCCGGGACTCCACAGATACGCAGTATTTT.

A few counts support this clone. J is TRBJ2-1 and V is TRBV5-1, with TRBD2 as a possible D gene (5 bases). Trimming removed 4 bases from V and 8 bases from J, with 19 bases in between. This CDR3 is built from 15 residues. Looked up from germline, CDR1 is SGHRS and CDR2 is YFSETQ. CDR3 DNA: TGCGCCAGCAGCCCCTACCTGTTCGGGGAAGATGAGCAGTTCTTC. Translated: CASSPYLFGEDEQFF.

The rearrangement joins TRBV5-1 to TRBJ2-7; 7 positions match TRBD2. CDR1 is SGHRS, CDR2 YFSETQ, per germline. V lost 6 bases, J lost 1 base, and 13 bases stayed unmatched. The CDR3 is 16 amino acids. This chain's CDR3 is CASTANRASGSYEQYF. The CDR3 region has the DNA TGCGCCAGCACCGCAAATCGGGCTAGCGGATCCTACGAGCAGTACTTC. The whole variable domain, remainder taken from reference TRBV5-1 and TRBJ2-7, is KAGVTQTPRYLIKTRGQQVTLSCSPISGHRSVSWYQQTPGQGLQFLFEYFSETQRNKGNFPGRFSGRQFSNSRSEMNVSTLELGDSALYLCASTANRASGSYEQYFGPGTRLTVT.

V is TRBV3-1 (or the pseudogene TRBV3-2) and J is TRBJ1-2; TRBD1 matches 8 bases. Trimming at V came to 1 base and at J to 4 bases, leaving 2 bases not matched to a gene. This CDR3 is 14 amino acids long. Germline loops: CDR1 LGHDT, CDR2 YNNKEL (reference sequence). The CDR3 nucleotides read TGTGCCAGCAGCCAAGGGCAGGGGGCCTATGGCTACACCTTC. Protein sequence: CASSQGQGAYGYTF.

V gene TRBV7-8 combines with J gene TRBJ2-1, with D possibly TRBD1 on 6 matching bases. The CDR3 is 15 amino acids. V shed 5 bases and J shed 7 bases, with 18 bases lying between them. CDR1 and CDR2 (germline): SGHVS, FQNEAQ. The CDR3 loop is CASSPLFGGRNEQFF. DNA of the CDR3: TGTGCCAGCAGCCCCCTCTTTGGGGGCAGGAATGAGCAGTTCTTC.

The chain employs TRBV5-1 and TRBJ2-1; 7 nucleotides align to TRBD1. Germline V gene sequence: CDR1 SGHRS, CDR2 YFSETQ. The CDR3 is 15 residues long. With 3 bases clipped from V and 1 base from J, the junction kept 4 bases outside the gene matches. CDR3: CASSSGGGSYNEQFF. CDR3 nucleotide sequence: TGCGCCAGCAGCTCAGGGGGTGGGTCCTACAATGAGCAGTTCTTC.

About this clone: Other nucleotide sequences in the sample specify the same CDR3. The V gene is TRBV7-9, the J gene TRBJ1-5; no reliable D call. CDR1 and CDR2 from the germline V gene are SEHNR and FQNEAQ (reference sequence). CDR3 size: 12 residues. V lost 4 bases and J lost 6, with 7 bases in between. Here the CDR3 DNA reads TGTGCCAGCAGCTCTGACATTCAGCCCCAGCATTTT. Protein: CASSSDIQPQHF.

The chain uses TRBV27 and TRBJ2-7, with D perhaps matching TRBD1 (5 bases). V dropped 5 bases and J dropped 3 bases, with 17 bases sitting between them. This CDR3 is built from 15 residues. Germline loops: CDR1 MNHEY, CDR2 SMNVEV (reference sequence). CDR3 residues: CASSPSPQGIYEQYF. In nucleotides, the CDR3 is TGTGCCAGCAGTCCGAGCCCCCAGGGTATCTACGAGCAGTACTTC.

The gene calls are TRBV7-9 and TRBJ1-4; 8 bases align to TRBD1. CDR1 SEHNR and CDR2 FQNEAQ come from the germline V gene (reference sequence). The junction had 4 bases not matched to a gene; V was cut back by 2 bases and J by 5 bases. The CDR3 length is 15 residues. The CDR3, as DNA: TGTGCCAGCAGCTTACGGGACAGGCCAAATGAAAAACTGTTTTTT. Protein sequence: CASSLRDRPNEKLFF.

V is TRBV2 and J is TRBJ1-6; 8 bases agree with TRBD1. CDR3 length: 14 amino acids. V lost 7 bases and J lost 8; bases outside the gene matches: 7. The germline V gene encodes CDR1 SNHLY and CDR2 FYNNEI. CDR3 nucleotide sequence: TGTGCCAGCATCCCAGGACAGGGCCATTCACCCCTCCACTTT. Translated: CASIPGQGHSPLHF.

V and J are TRBV19 and TRBJ1-1; 8 bases align to TRBD1. The germline gives CDR1 LNHDA, CDR2 SQIVND (reference sequence). The CDR3 consists of 15 residues. The J segment lost 1 base and the V segment lost 4 bases, leaving 5 bases of the junction unmatched. CDR3 region: CASSTQGVSNTEAFF. The CDR3 bases are TGTGCCAGTAGTACACAGGGGGTATCGAACACTGAAGCTTTCTTT.